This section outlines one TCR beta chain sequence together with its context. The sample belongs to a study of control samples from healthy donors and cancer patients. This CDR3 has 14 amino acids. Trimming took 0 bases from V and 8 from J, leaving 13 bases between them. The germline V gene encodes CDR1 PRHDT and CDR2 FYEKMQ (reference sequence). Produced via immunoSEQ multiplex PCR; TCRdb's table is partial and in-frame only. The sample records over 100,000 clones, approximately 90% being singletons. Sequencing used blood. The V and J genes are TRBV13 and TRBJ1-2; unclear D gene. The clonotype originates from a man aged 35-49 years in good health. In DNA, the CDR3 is TGTGCCAGCAGCTTAGGCGTGGGCTGGAACGGCTACACCTTC. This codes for CASSLGVGWNGYTF. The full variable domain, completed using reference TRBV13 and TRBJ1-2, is AAGVIQSPRHLIKEKRETATLKCYPIPRHDTVYWYQQGPGQDPQFLISFYEKMQSDKGSIPDRFSAQQFSDYHSELNMSSLELGDSALYFCASSLGVGWNGYTFGSGTRLTVV.